These T cell receptor beta chains were read from a single sample in a study of blood T cell repertoires in COVID-19. The method was immunoSEQ multiplex PCR; TCRdb's version includes in-frame clones alone and lacks a portion of them. The table records roughly 400,000 clones, 88% of them present only once. Input material: PBMCs or T cells enriched from blood (not recorded which). These receptors were taken from a middle-aged woman with acute COVID-19. CDR3s include the opening cysteine and the closing phenylalanine or tryptophan. A D gene is named only where the DNA matches it firmly. A row's size may be missing; if present it is once, few, many or a size class.

TRBJ1-5 NA TRBD1 15 TRBV2 TGTGCCAGCAGGAGACAGGGAATCGGCAATCAGCCCCAGCATTTT CASRRQGIGNQPQHF
TRBJ2-3 NA TRBD1 16 TRBV7-9 TGTGCCAGCAGACTTGGACAGGGAAGGGTGACAGATACGCAGTATTTT CASRLGQGRVTDTQYF
TRBJ1-1 NA NA 15 TRBV4-1 TGCGCCAGCAGCCAAGGTCAAGGGGGGAACACTGAAGCTTTCTTT CASSQGQGGNTEAFF
TRBJ2-2 NA TRBD2 14 TRBV5-4 TGTGCCAGCAGCTGGGGGGGGAACACCGGGGAGCTGTTTTTT CASSWGGNTGELFF
TRBJ1-5 NA TRBD1 14 TRBV7-8 TGTGCCAGCAGCACCCGACAGGGGTCACAGCCCCAGCATTTT CASSTRQGSQPQHF
TRBJ2-6 NA TRBD1 19 TRBV19 TGTGCCACCCACGAGGGGGGAAGGCAGGGGGCGTCTGGGGCCAACGTCCTGACTTTC CATHEGGRQGASGANVLTF
TRBJ2-5 NA TRBD1 16 TRBV6-2/TRBV6-3 TGTGCCAGCAGCCAAGGGACAGGGGGCTTTCGAGAGACCCAGTACTTC CASSQGTGGFRETQYF
TRBJ2-5 NA NA 15 TRBV12-5 TGTGCTAGTGGTTTCGGACCTGCAGGGCAAGAGACCCAGTACTTC CASGFGPAGQETQYF
TRBJ2-2 NA TRBD1 15 TRBV5-8 TGTGCCAGCAGCTTCCAGACAGGGGGCACCGGGGAGCTGTTTTTT CASSFQTGGTGELFF
TRBJ1-2 NA NA 15 TRBV6-5 TGTGCCAGCAGCATAACAGGAACATCCACCTATGGCTACACCTTC CASSITGTSTYGYTF
TRBJ2-7 NA NA 16 TRBV30 TGTGCCTGGAGTGCTCGGGAAGGGGGTAGGTCCTACGAGCAGTACTTC CAWSAREGGRSYEQYF
TRBJ1-4 NA TRBD1 15 TRBV27 TGTGCCAGCAGTACCCTCGGGACAGGGGGCGAAAAACTGTTTTTT CASSTLGTGGEKLFF
TRBJ2-2 NA NA 15 TRBV15 TGTGCCACCAGCAGAGGCCGGGGTTACACCGGGGAGCTGTTTTTT CATSRGRGYTGELFF
TRBJ1-2 NA NA 15 TRBV11-3 TGTGCCAGCAGCTTAGATCGGGGGGCTAACTATGGCTACACCTTC CASSLDRGANYGYTF
TRBJ1-1 NA TRBD1 15 TRBV27 TGTGCCAGCAGGACAGGGCAAAGTTTAGGGACTGAAGCTTTCTTT CASRTGQSLGTEAFF
TRBJ1-2 NA TRBD1 14 TRBV5-4 TGTGCCAGCAGCTTGGATAGGGGGCTCTATGGCTACACCTTC CASSLDRGLYGYTF
TRBJ1-4 few NA 15 TRBV18 TGTGCCAGCTCACCACGGCAGGGAAGGGAAGAAAAACTGTTTTTT CASSPRQGREEKLFF
TRBJ2-3 NA NA 16 TRBV5-1 TGCGCCAGCAGCTTCGGACTCCATTATAGCACAGATACGCAGTATTTT CASSFGLHYSTDTQYF
TRBJ1-5 NA TRBD1 16 TRBV6-1 TGTGCCAGCAGTGAAGGCATGGGGACAGGGGGCAATTCCCAGCATTTT CASSEGMGTGGNSQHF
TRBJ2-1 NA TRBD2 15 TRBV2 TGTGCCAGCACCGAAAAGACTAGCGGGGGCAATGAGCAGTTCTTC CASTEKTSGGNEQFF
TRBJ1-6 NA NA 15 TRBV6-5 TGTGCCAGCAGTTACTCGGAGGTAGGGGGTTCACCCCTCCACTTT CASSYSEVGGSPLHF
TRBJ2-2 once NA 15 TRBV11-2 TGTGCCAGCACCGTTTGGGGGGAGGACACCGGGGAGCTGTTTTTT CASTVWGEDTGELFF
TRBJ2-2 NA TRBD2 17 TRBV7-9 TGTGCCAGCAGGTACCAGGGTTCGGCGGGGGGTGGCGGGGAGCTGTTTTTT CASRYQGSAGGGGELFF
TRBJ1-6 NA TRBD1 16 TRBV7-8 TGTGCCAGCAGCTTCGCGGGACAGGGTAGGAATTCACCCCTCCACTTT CASSFAGQGRNSPLHF
TRBJ1-6 NA NA 13 TRBV12-3/TRBV12-4 TGTGCCAGCAGTTTAAAGCCCCCATCACCCCTCCACTTT CASSLKPPSPLHF
TRBJ2-7 once TRBD2 15 TRBV15 TGTGCCACCAGCACCCTGGCGGGGGGCTCCTACGAGCAGTACTTC CATSTLAGGSYEQYF
TRBJ1-5 NA TRBD1 18 TRBV4-1 TGCGCCAGCAGCCAAGAAGTCCCCCGGACAGGGGGCAGGCAGCCCCAGCATTTT CASSQEVPRTGGRQPQHF
TRBJ1-1 NA NA 14 TRBV19 TGTGCCAGTACCCAACGGACTCTACACACTGAAGCTTTCTTT CASTQRTLHTEAFF
TRBJ2-2 NA TRBD2 15 TRBV30 TGTGCCTGGAGGCTAGCGGGGGGAGGCACCGGGGAGCTGTTTTTT CAWRLAGGGTGELFF